The source of this TCR beta chain is a study of T cell responses to AZD1222 COVID-19 vaccine. Study outcomes and limitations: When two AZD1222 doses had been given, Spike-specific TCR breadth and depth rose. Repertoires were obtained solely post-peak T cell response.

CDR1 is SGDLS, CDR2 YYNGEE, per germline. With V trimmed by 0 bases and J by 15 bases, 9 bases remained unmatched. This CDR3 spans 14 amino acids. About this clone itself: Antigen specificity is unknown.

The data were produced by immunoSEQ multiplex PCR, yet TCRdb's version contains in-frame clones alone and is incomplete. This sample has about 99,000 clones; 70% to 90% occur once, and the top ten carry approximately 3%. The chain links TRBV9 to TRBJ2-1; 10 bases fit TRBD2. Sequencing was performed on peripheral blood, taken on day 0 of AZD1222 vaccination. The sequence came from an adult in good health. The chain's CDR3 is CASSVGDSGRKVFF. Here the CDR3 DNA reads TGTGCCAGCAGCGTAGGTGATAGCGGGAGGAAGGTGTTCTTC.